Below, 11 T cell receptor beta chains from the same sample are listed, as sequenced in a study of shared clonotypes between healthy human individuals. Profiled with immunoSEQ multiplex PCR; TCRdb holds only in-frame clones, not every one. The data show some 1.5 million clones, with roughly 96% seen just once and approximately 1.1% held by the top ten. Material: naive CD4+ T cells sorted from blood. Subset of the sample: CD45RA+ positively selected. These receptor sequences come from a young man in good health.

V usage is TRBV9 and J usage is TRBJ2-4, with D uncertain. The CDR3 extends over 15 amino acids. V shed 0 bases and J shed 0 bases, with 7 bases lying between them. Germline CDR1 SGDLS, CDR2 YYNGEE. The CDR3 here is CASSVDRLAKNIQYF. CDR3 DNA sequence: TGTGCCAGCAGCGTAGACAGACTAGCCAAAAACATTCAGTACTTC.

As concerns this clone: Distinct nucleotide sequences in the sample also encode this CDR3. The chain recombines TRBV5-6 with TRBJ2-7; D unresolved. Trimming removed 0 bases at V and 3 bases at J, with 4 bases between. Germline CDR1 and CDR2: SGHDT and YYEEEE. CDR3 length: 12 amino acids. CDR3 loop: CASSLAFYEQYF. The CDR3 DNA is TGTGCCAGCAGCTTGGCCTTCTACGAGCAGTACTTC.

This sequence joins TRBV6-5 and TRBJ1-4; the D is unclear. V was pared by 2 bases and J by 7 bases, with 17 bases between. Germline CDR1 is MNHEY and CDR2 is SVGAGI. The CDR3 length is 16 residues. Here the CDR3 reads CASSYATWLEGEKLFF. The DNA of the CDR3 is TGTGCCAGCAGTTACGCGACATGGTTAGAGGGTGAAAAACTGTTTTTT.

The chain employs TRBV28 and TRBJ1-2, with 10 bases lining up with TRBD1. The CDR3 is 15 residues long. Germline-derived CDR1 and CDR2 are MDHEN and SYDVKM. With V trimmed by 5 bases and J by 6 bases, 9 bases remained unmatched. The CDR3 nucleotides read TGTGCCAGCAGTAAACCGACAGGGGGCGGGAATGGCTACACCTTC. Its translation is CASSKPTGGGNGYTF.

The chain joins TRBV5-1 to TRBJ2-5, with TRBD2 matching 10 bases. Germline trimming cut 4 bases from V and 2 bases from J; bases unmatched to any gene: 8. The CDR3 loop spans 16 amino acids. Germline V gene sequence: CDR1 SGHRS, CDR2 YFSETQ. CDR3 in amino acids: CASSRRASGSQETQYF. The CDR3 bases are TGCGCCAGCAGCCGGAGGGCTAGCGGGAGTCAAGAGACCCAGTACTTC.

The chain combines TRBV9 with TRBJ1-4; tentative D call: TRBD1 (6 bases). V lost 4 bases and J 7 bases, leaving 14 bases between the germline ends. Germline V gene lookup returns CDR1 SGDLS and CDR2 YYNGEE. This CDR3 region has 14 residues. The CDR3 DNA is TGTGCCAGCAGCTCACAGGGCAGGAGTGAAAAACTGTTTTTT. Translated: CASSSQGRSEKLFF.

The chain has TRBV18 and TRBJ1-5; 7 bases are shared with TRBD1. The germline V gene encodes CDR1 KGHSH and CDR2 LQKENI. V lost 2 bases to trimming and J lost 4 bases; unmatched junction nucleotides: 5. The CDR3 length is 15 residues. The CDR3 spells CASSPVGQDNQPQHF. As DNA, the CDR3 is TGTGCCAGCTCACCAGTCGGACAGGATAATCAGCCCCAGCATTTT. The full variable domain, its missing parts supplied by reference TRBV18 and TRBJ1-5, is NAGVMQNPRHLVRRRGQEARLRCSPMKGHSHVYWYRQLPEEGLKFMVYLQKENIIDESGMPKERFSAEFPKEGPSILRIQQVVRGDSAAYFCASSPVGQDNQPQHFGDGTRLSIL.

J is TRBJ1-2 and V is TRBV5-4, with 12 nucleotides matching TRBD1. The V segment lost 2 bases and the J segment 6 bases; nucleotides outside the gene matches: 2. CDR3 length: 14 residues. Germline V gene sequence: CDR1 SGHNT, CDR2 YYREEE (reference sequence). CDR3 nucleotide sequence: TGTGCCAGCAGCTTAGGGGACAGGGGGCATGGCTACACCTTC. Translating it yields CASSLGDRGHGYTF.

The chain couples TRBV5-1 to TRBJ1-5; D unresolved. Looked up from germline, CDR1 is SGHRS and CDR2 is YFSETQ. Between the trimmed V and J ends, which lost 4 bases and 0 bases, there was a span of 8 bases. The CDR3 spans 14 residues. The CDR3 DNA reads TGCGCCAGCAGCCCGGAGAATAGCAATCAGCCCCAGCATTTT. Translated: CASSPENSNQPQHF.

The chain has TRBV5-1 and TRBJ2-7; 11 bases map to TRBD2. This CDR3 comprises 14 residues. Germline V gives CDR1 SGHRS, CDR2 YFSETQ. The trim removed 4 bases at V and 3 bases at J, leaving 3 bases unmatched. In DNA form, the CDR3 reads TGCGCCAGCAGCATGCTAGCGGGAGGCTACGAGCAGTACTTC. This translates into CASSMLAGGYEQYF.

This clone appeared once. The same CDR3 can be traced to other DNA sequences in this sample. V gene TRBV5-1 combines with J gene TRBJ2-7, with TRBD2 matching 9 bases. V lost 1 base, J lost 0 bases, and 2 bases stayed unmatched. The germline V gene has CDR1 SGHRS and CDR2 YFSETQ. CDR3 length: 15 amino acids. CDR3 nucleotide sequence: TGCGCCAGCAGCTTGAGTAGCGGGAGCTCCTACGAGCAGTACTTC. It translates to CASSLSSGSSYEQYF. Using reference TRBV5-1 and TRBJ2-7 for the parts outside the CDR3, the full variable domain is KAGVTQTPRYLIKTRGQQVTLSCSPISGHRSVSWYQQTPGQGLQFLFEYFSETQRNKGNFPGRFSGRQFSNSRSEMNVSTLELGDSALYLCASSLSSGSSYEQYFGPGTRLTVT.